The present T cell receptor (beta chain) was sequenced within a study of patients and donors after allogeneic stem cell transplantation. The germline CDR1 and CDR2 sequences are SGDLS and YYNGEE. Trimming took off 0 bases at V and 5 bases at J, with 11 bases between the two ends. The CDR3 covers 14 residues. TCRdb passed the RT-PCR reads through MiXCR, listing each CDR3 protein once. This table has over 200,000 distinct CDR3 sequences, about 38% appearing once. The sequence came from a human donor who was either an allogeneic HSCT recipient or a stem cell or donor lymphocyte infusion donor (not recorded which). It is not recorded whose cells these are; they may come from a transplant donor. The chain combines TRBV9 with TRBJ2-5, with D possibly TRBD2 on 6 matching bases. The sample taken for sequencing was blood, either unsorted or a sorted T cell fraction (not recorded which). DNA of the CDR3: TGTGCCAGCAGCGTAGAAGCGGGCCGGGAGACCCAGTACTTC. The encoded protein is CASSVEAGRETQYF.